The entry below describes one T cell receptor beta chain. H&E slides confirmed each diagnosis, reviewed by two pathologists independently. Macro-dissection enriched premalignant or tumor cells before nucleic acid extraction. This sample was included in a study of immune evolution from preneoplasia to lung adenocarcinoma. Sequenced by immunoSEQ multiplex PCR; TCRdb stores in-frame clones only, minus some. The repertoire holds about 41,000 clones, with around 79% as singletons. The CDR3 length is 15 residues. After removal of 8 bases from V and 0 bases from J, the junction contained 5 bases not matched to a gene. The germline CDR1 and CDR2 sequences are MNHNS and SASEGT.

The sample comprised FFPE invasive lung adenocarcinoma tissue. The chain carries TRBV6-1 and TRBJ2-2, with 8 bases identical to TRBD1. This TCR derives from a person aged 55-75 years with lung adenocarcinoma. The CDR3 loop reads CASRRTGSNTGELFF. The CDR3 bases are TGTGCCAGCCGACGGACAGGGTCGAACACCGGGGAGCTGTTTTTT.